The T cell receptor beta chain described here comes from a study of cytomegalovirus exposure and HLA in healthy donors. General study results and limits: While the bulk of TCR sequences proved rare, some public TCRs turned up in many donors. Associated with cytomegalovirus, according to the listing, were 150 to 200 TCR beta chains.

Profiled with immunoSEQ multiplex PCR; TCRdb holds only in-frame clones, not every one. Here the sample spans roughly 150,000 clones, roughly 96% being singletons. This CDR3 comprises 15 residues. The germline V and J ends were trimmed by 5 bases and 4 bases, with 17 bases remaining between them. CDR1 and CDR2 (germline): WSHSY, SAAADI. To note about this clone: The antigen remains unidentified.

This chain links TRBV10-2 with TRBJ2-5; D is ambiguous. This sequence was found in a woman in her late teens or twenties in good health and CMV-seronegative. Material: PBMCs. CDR3 coding DNA: TGCGCCAGCAGTTCCGGGTCCCTGAGTGGAGAGACCCAGTACTTC. Residues: CASSSGSLSGETQYF.